This TCR beta chain was documented in a study of cytomegalovirus exposure and HLA in healthy donors. Both 60 Vbeta primers and 13 Jbeta primers went into the PCR. Clones were read by immunoSEQ multiplex PCR, and TCRdb kept only the in-frame ones, dropping some. The table records under 200,000 clones, 78% of them present only once. V dropped 2 bases and J dropped 3 bases, with 8 bases sitting between them. Germline V gene sequence: CDR1 SGHVS, CDR2 FNYEAQ. This CDR3 has 14 residues. Sequenced material: PBMCs. V usage is TRBV7-6 and J usage is TRBJ2-1; D possibly corresponds to TRBD1 (5 bases). This receptor was obtained from a woman between 40 and 55 years old in good health and CMV-seropositive. CDR3 coding DNA: TGTGCCAGCAGCTTAAAAGGGGTCTACAATGAGCAGTTCTTC. Translation: CASSLKGVYNEQFF. Using reference TRBV7-6 and TRBJ2-1 for the parts outside the CDR3, the full variable domain is GAGVSQSPRYKVTKRGQDVALRCDPISGHVSLYWYRQALGQGPEFLTYFNYEAQQDKSGLPNDRFSAERPEGSISTLTIQRTEQRDSAMYRCASSLKGVYNEQFFGPGTRLTVL.